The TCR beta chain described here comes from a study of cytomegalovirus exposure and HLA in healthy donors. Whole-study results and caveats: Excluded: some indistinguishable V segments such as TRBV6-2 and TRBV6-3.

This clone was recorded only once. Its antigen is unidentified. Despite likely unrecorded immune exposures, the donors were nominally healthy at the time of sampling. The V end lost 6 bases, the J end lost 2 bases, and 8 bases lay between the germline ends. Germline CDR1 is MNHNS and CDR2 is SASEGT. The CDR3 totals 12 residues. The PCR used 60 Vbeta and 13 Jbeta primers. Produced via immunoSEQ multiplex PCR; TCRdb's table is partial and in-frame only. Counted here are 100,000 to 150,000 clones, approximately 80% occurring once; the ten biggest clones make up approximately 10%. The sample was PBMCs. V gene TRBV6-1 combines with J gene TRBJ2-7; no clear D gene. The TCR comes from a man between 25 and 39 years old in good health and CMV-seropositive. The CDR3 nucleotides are TGTGCCAGCAGCTTAGGAGCCTACGAGCAGTACTTC. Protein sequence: CASSLGAYEQYF.